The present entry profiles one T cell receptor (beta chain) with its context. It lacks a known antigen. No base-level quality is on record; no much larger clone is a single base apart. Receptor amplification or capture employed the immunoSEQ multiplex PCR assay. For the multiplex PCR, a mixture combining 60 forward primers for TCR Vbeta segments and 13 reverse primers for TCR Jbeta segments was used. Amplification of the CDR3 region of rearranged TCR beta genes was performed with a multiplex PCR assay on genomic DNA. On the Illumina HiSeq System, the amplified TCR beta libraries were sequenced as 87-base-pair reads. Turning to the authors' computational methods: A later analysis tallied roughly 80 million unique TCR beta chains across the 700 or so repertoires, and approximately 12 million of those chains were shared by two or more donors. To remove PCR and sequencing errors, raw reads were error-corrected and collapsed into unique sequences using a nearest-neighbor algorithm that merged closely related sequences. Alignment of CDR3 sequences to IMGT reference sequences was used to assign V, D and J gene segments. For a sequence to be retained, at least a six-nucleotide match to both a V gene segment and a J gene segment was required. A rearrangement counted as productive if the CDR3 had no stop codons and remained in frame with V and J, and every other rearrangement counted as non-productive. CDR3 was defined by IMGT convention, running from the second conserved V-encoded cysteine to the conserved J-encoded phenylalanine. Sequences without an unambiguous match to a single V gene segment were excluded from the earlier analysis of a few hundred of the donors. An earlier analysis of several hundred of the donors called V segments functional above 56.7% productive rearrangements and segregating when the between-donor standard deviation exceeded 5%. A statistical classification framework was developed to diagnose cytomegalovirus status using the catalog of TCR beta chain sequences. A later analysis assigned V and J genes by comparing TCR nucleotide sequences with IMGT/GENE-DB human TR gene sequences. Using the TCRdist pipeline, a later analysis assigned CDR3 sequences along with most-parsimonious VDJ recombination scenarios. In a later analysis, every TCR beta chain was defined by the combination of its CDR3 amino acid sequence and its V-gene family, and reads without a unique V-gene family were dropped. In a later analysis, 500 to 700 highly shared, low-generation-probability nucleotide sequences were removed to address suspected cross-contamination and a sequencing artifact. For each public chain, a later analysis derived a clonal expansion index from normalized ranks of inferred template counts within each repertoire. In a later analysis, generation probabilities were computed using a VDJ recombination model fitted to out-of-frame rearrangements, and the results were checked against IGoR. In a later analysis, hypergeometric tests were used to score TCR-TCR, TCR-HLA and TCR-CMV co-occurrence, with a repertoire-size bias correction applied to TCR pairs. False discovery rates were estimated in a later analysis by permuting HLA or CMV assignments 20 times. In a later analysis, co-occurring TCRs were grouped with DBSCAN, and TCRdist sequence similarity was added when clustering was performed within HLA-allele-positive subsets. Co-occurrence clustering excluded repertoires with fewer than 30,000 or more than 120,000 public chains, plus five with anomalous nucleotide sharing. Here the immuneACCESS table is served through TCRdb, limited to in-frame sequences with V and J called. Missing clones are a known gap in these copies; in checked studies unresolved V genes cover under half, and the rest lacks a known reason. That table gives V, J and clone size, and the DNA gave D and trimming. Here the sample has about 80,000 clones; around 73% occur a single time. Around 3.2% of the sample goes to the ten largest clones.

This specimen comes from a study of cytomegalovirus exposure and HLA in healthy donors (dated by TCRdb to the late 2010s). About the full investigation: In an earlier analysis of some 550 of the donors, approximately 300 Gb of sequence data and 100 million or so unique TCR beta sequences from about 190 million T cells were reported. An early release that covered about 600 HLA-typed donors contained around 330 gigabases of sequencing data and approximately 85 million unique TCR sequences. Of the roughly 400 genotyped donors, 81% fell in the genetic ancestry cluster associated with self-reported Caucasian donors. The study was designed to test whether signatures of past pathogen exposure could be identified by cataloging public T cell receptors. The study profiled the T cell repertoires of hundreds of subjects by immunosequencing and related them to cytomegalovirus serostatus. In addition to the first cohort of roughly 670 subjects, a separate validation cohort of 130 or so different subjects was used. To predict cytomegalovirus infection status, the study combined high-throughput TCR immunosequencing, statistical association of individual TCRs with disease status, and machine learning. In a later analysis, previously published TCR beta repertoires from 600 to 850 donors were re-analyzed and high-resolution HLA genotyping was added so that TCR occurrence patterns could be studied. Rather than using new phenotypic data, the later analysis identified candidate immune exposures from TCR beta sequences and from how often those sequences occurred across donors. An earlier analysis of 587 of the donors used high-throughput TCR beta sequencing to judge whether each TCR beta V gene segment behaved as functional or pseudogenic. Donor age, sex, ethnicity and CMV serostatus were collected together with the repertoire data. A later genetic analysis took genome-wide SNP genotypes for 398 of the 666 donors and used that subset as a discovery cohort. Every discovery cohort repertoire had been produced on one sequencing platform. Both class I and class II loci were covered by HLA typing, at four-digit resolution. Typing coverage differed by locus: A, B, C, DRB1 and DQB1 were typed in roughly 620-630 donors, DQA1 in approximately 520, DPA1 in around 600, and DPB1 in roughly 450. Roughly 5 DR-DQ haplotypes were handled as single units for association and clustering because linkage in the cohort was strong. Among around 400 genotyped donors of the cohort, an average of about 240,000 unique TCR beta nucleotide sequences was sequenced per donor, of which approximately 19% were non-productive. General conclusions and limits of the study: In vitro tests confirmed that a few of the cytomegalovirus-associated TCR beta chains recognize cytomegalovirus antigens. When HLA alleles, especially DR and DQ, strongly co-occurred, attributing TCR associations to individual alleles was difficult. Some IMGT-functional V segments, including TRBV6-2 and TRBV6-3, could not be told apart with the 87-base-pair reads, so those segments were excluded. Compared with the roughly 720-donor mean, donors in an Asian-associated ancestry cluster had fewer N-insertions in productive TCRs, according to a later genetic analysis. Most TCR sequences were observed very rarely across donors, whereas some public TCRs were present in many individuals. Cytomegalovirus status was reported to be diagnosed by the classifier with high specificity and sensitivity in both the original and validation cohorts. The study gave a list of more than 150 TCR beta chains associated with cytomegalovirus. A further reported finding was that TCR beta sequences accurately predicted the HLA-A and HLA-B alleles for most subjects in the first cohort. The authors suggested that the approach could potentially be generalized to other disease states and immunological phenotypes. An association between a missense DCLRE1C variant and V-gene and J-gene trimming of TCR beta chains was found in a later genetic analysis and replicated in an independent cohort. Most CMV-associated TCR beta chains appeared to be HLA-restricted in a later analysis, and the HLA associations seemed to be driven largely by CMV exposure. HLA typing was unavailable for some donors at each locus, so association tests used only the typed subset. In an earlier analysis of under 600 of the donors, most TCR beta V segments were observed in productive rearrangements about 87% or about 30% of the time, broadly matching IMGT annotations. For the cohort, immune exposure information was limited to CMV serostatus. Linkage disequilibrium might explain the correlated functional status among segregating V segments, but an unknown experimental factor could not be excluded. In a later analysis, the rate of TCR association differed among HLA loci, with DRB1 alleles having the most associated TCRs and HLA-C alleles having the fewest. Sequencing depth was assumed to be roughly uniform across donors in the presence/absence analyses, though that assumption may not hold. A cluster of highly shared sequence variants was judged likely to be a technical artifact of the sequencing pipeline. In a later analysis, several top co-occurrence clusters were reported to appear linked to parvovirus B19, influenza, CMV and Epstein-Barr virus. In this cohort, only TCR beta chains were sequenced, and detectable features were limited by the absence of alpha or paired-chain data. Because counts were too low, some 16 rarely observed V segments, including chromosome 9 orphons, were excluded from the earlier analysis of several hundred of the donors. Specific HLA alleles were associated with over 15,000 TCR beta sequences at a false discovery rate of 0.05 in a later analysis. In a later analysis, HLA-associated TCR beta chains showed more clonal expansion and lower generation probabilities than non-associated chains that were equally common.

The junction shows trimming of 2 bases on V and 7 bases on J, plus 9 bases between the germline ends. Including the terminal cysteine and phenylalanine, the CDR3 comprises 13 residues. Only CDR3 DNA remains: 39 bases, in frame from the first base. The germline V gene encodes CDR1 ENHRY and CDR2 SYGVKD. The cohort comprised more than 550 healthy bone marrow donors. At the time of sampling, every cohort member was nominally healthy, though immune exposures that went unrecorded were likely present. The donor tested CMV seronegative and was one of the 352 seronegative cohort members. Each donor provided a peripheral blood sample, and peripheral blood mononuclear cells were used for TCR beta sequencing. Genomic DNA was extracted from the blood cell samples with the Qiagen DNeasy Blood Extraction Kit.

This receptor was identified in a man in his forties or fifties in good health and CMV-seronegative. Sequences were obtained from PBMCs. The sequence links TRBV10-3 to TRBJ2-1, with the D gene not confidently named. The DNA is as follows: TGTGCCATCAGTGAGCTTGTCCAGAATGAGCAGTTCTTC. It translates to CAISELVQNEQFF.